This T cell receptor (beta chain) is from a study of breast tumors, draining lymph nodes, adjacent tissues. Study-wide results and limits: Findings are consistent with lymph node origin and intratumoral expansion of most tumor T cells. Luminal-like breast cancer showed significantly greater tumor-nontumor repertoire similarity than basal-like breast cancer did. The lymph node origin of tumor T cells was framed as consistent with a hypothesis, not demonstrated. Tumor TCR diversity was below lymph nodes but above nontumor tissue.

MiXCR was run by TCRdb on the multiplex PCR reads, yielding one entry per CDR3 protein. Of approximately 280,000 distinct CDR3 sequences detected, 30% appear once; the ten largest clones hold more than 1%. The junction had 3 bases not matched to a gene; V was cut back by 3 bases and J by 6 bases. This CDR3 comprises 13 residues. Germline V gives CDR1 SGDLS, CDR2 YYNGEE. The lymph nodes were axillary draining lymph nodes from breast cancer patients. This clonotype was observed at least ten times. Its cognate antigen is unknown. The sequence was collected from a female donor with breast cancer. Some clones in this sample may be carry-over from other donors' samples. This chain uses TRBV9 with TRBJ2-3; 8 bases fit TRBD2. The sequencing sample was made of axillary lymph node tissue. CDR3 in DNA: TGTGCCAGCAGCGACGAGCGGGGGGATACGCAGTATTTT. This translates into CASSDERGDTQYF.